The present T cell receptor beta chain was sequenced within a study of T cell responses to AZD1222 COVID-19 vaccine (dated by TCRdb to the early 2020s). For the study in its entirety: TCR sequencing was performed for roughly 250 trial participants, of whom 200 to 210 were given two doses of AZD1222 and around 25 were given two doses of MenACWY control vaccine. Trial participants were enrolled by age into 18-55, 56-69 and 70-plus year subgroups, with around 150, 28 and 57 TCR-sequenced participants respectively. On the study overall, not on this receptor specifically: Nearly half of unique spike-specific TCRs reportedly recognized epitopes outside regions mutated in the B.1.351 and B.1.1.7 variants. Vaccine-associated CD4 TCRs spanned the whole spike protein, with dominant responses in regions 160-218 and 743-854. Because no day 14 peak-response samples were available, the repertoires could be characterized only after the peak T cell response. Participants were mostly white British and included more females than males, and it was suggested by the authors that clonal diversity may have been underestimated. A significant rise in spike-specific TCR breadth and depth was observed after two AZD1222 doses relative to day 0 and relative to MenACWY recipients. The 56-69-year group was small, and its depth increase did not reach significance, likely because of low power. Conclusions about previously exposed vaccinees were limited because only six AZD1222 recipients were SARS-CoV-2 seropositive at baseline.

Only a few counts were recorded for this clone. It lacks a known antigen. Base qualities are not at hand, and no much larger clone is one base apart. What this sample's time point label stands for: baseline before first vaccination. Taken with the paper, the label for treatment or condition translates to: meningococcal conjugate vaccine given as trial control. Vaccinee samples were obtained from the UK trials COV001 and COV002, which included a single-blind randomized controlled phase 2/3 trial of AZD1222 (ChAdOx1 nCoV-19) in healthy adults. For TCRbeta chain sequencing, PBMC samples from trial participants were taken at day 0 and at day 28 after the second dose. The CDR3 runs 13 residues from the cysteine to the phenylalanine. The CDR3 DNA has 39 bases and is translated from base 1. V is clipped by 7 bases and J by 0 bases, and the sequence between their germline boundaries is 7 bases long. The germline V gene provides CDR1 SGDLS and CDR2 YYNGEE.

The CDR3 regions of human TCRbeta chains were analyzed by immunosequencing. The paper's processing steps were these. TCRs in the repertoires were matched against a reference library of SARS-CoV-2-specific TCRs that had been generated with the MIRA antigen-specificity platform. Breadth meant the fraction of unique TCRs that were SARS-CoV-2-associated, whereas depth meant the fraction of total T cells that were SARS-CoV-2-associated. Using the MIRA data, each spike-specific TCR was assigned both to the spike region to which the TCR was reactive and to a CD4 or CD8 class. Log10-transformed breadth and depth values were compared by one-way ANOVA with Sidak's multiple comparisons tests. Drawn from immuneACCESS, this table holds only the in-frame rearrangements with V and J called that TCRdb kept. Clones are partly lost; checked studies trace under half to an unresolved V gene and leave the rest unexplained. V and J calls and clone size are as listed in that table; D and trimming were resolved from the DNA. The sample data list around 160,000 clones, and 80% to 85% of these were observed just once. The biggest ten clones account for less than 5% of the sample.

The receptor comes from an adult in good health. The sample was peripheral blood, taken on day 0 of MenACWY control vaccination. The chain links TRBV9 with TRBJ2-2; the D gene could be TRBD1 or TRBD2, each one agreeing over 5 bases. The CDR3 protein is CASGDANTGELFF. The bases read TGTGCCAGCGGGGACGCGAACACCGGGGAGCTGTTTTTT.